This TCR beta chain came from a study of T cell clonality in common variable immunodeficiency. Study results and caveats: Fewer TCRbeta clones were shared among CVID subjects than controls. CVID subjects showed higher TCRbeta clonality than healthy controls. In common variable immunodeficiency, TCR beta chains reportedly carried fewer deletions and N-nucleotide insertions.

The V end was cut by 1 base, the J end by 0 bases, with 9 bases between. The CDR3 runs 14 residues. The germline gives CDR1 GTSNPN, CDR2 SVGIG (reference sequence). Measured with immunoSEQ multiplex PCR; TCRdb has only the in-frame clones, and not every one. This sample carries approximately 44,000 clones, none of them present only once. This clone was picked up many times. Its antigen is still unknown. The read falls 3 residues short of the CDR3 end, and the missing part is taken from the germline J gene. The chain joins TRBV30 to TRBJ1-1, with D uncertain. Sequencing was carried out using peripheral blood mononuclear cells. The TCR was taken from a person between 18 and 69 years old in good health. This CDR3 reads CAWSELGLNTEAFF. The sequenced part of the CDR3 DNA is TGTGCCTGGAGTGAATTAGGGCTGAACACTGAA.